The text below deals with one T cell receptor beta chain. Original methodology: It was from reference gene primer amplification that nucleated cell counts were estimated. Assay: immunoSEQ multiplex PCR; the TCRdb copy retains only in-frame clones and omits some. The V and J calls and clone size are taken from that table; D and trimming were inferred from the DNA. Of fewer than 150,000 clones in the sample, 85% were seen once. The data are from a study of blood T cell repertoires in COVID-19. Study-wide context: Researchers got acute and convalescent COVID-19 samples from the United States, Italy and Spain. T cells, B-cell-depleted T cells, or PBMCs provided the cDNA or gDNA that served as material.

CDR1 is LNHNV and CDR2 is YYDKDF in the germline V gene (reference sequence). Trimming took 1 base from V and 5 from J, leaving 11 bases between them. The CDR3 is 15 residues long. This TCR derives from a man between 40 and 49 years old with acute or convalescent COVID-19. The chain is built from TRBV15 and TRBJ2-2; a weak D match, TRBD2 (7 bases). Sequenced: peripheral blood. CDR3 region: CATSRGGGQTGELFF. CDR3 bases: TGTGCCACCAGCAGAGGCGGGGGCCAAACCGGGGAGCTGTTTTTT. The full variable domain, in which reference TRBV15 and TRBJ2-2 provide the parts outside the CDR3, is DAMVIQNPRYQVTQFGKPVTLSCSQTLNHNVMYWYQQKSSQAPKLLFHYYDKDFNNEADTPDNFQSRRPNTSFCFLDIRSPGLGDTAMYLCATSRGGGQTGELFFGEGSRLTVL.